These 6 T cell receptor beta chains came from one sample sequenced in a study of CXCR3-negative and CXCR3-positive naive CD8 T cells. Via 5' RACE with UMI labels, TRB cDNA libraries were prepared. TCRdb re-called the 5' RACE reads and shows each CDR3 protein once, DNA omitted. The sample includes some 41,000 distinct CDR3 sequences. Sequenced sample: memory CD8+ T cells from blood. The receptors were sampled from a human donor in good health. Some clones in this sample may be carry-over from other donors' samples.

V usage is TRBV5-5 and J usage is TRBJ2-7. Germline V lookup: CDR1 SGHKS, CDR2 YYEKEE (reference sequence). This CDR3 comprises 17 residues. The CDR3 sequence is CASSLEVSGLIVYEQYF.

This chain links TRBV7-9 with TRBJ2-2; TCRdb indicates TRBD1, and absent DNA this call remains unverified. Germline V gene data show CDR1 as SEHNR and CDR2 as FQNEAQ (reference sequence). The length of the CDR3 is 17 residues. CDR3 in amino acids: CASSFTGGAKGTGELFF.

The V gene is TRBV5-1, the J gene TRBJ2-1; the D call from TCRdb, TRBD2, cannot be confirmed without DNA. Germline CDR1 reads SGHRS; CDR2 reads YFSETQ. This CDR3 comprises 15 residues. CDR3: CASSLLGGVYNEQFF.

The V call is TRBV6-2 or TRBV6-3, the J call TRBJ2-6; the D call from TCRdb, TRBD1, cannot be confirmed without DNA. This CDR3 has 15 residues. Per the germline V gene, CDR1 is MNHEY and CDR2 is SVGEGT. CDR3 sequence: CASSEDTTRANVLTF.

The genes are TRBV7-9 and TRBJ2-3; TCRdb's D gene call, TRBD1, goes unchecked for lack of DNA. The germline gives CDR1 SEHNR, CDR2 FQNEAQ (reference sequence). CDR3 length: 11 amino acids. CDR3 residues: CASSQGAEQYF.

The chain carries TRBV7-9 and TRBJ1-2. The V gene's germline CDR1 is SEHNR and CDR2 FQNEAQ (reference sequence). This CDR3 contains 16 residues. The CDR3 sequence: CASSLASAADNYGYTF.